These 24 T cell receptor beta chains came from one sample sequenced in a study of T cell clones after liver transplantation. Data came from immunoSEQ multiplex PCR; TCRdb stores just in-frame clones and leaves some out. The data contain fewer than 85,000 clones, less than 85% of them singletons. The sample in question was CD4+ T cells from blood, obtained at the 22-month timepoint. The receptors stem from a human patient who received a liver transplant. Some T cells may originate from the graft donor.

This clone occurred once. This chain connects TRBV11-1 to TRBJ2-1; TRBD2 aligns across 7 bases. CDR1 and CDR2 from the germline V gene are SGHAT and FQDESV (reference sequence). V was clipped by 1 base and J by 10 bases; unmatched bases: 4. The CDR3 is made up of 13 amino acids. The CDR3 sequence: CASSLVRAGEQFF. The CDR3 DNA reads as TGTGCCAGCAGCTTAGTTCGAGCGGGGGAGCAGTTCTTC.

This chain connects TRBV28 to TRBJ2-7; TRBD1 is a possible D gene (5 bases). Germline V gene data show CDR1 as MDHEN and CDR2 as SYDVKM. This CDR3 has 13 residues. The V gene lost 2 bases and the J gene lost 6 bases, with 11 bases spanning the gap. Here the CDR3 DNA reads TGTGCCAGCAGTTTAAGACAGCAATTCGAGCAGTACTTC. Encoded protein: CASSLRQQFEQYF.

The chain uses TRBV4-3 and TRBJ1-2, with D tentatively TRBD1 (5 bases). The CDR3 length is 14 residues. CDR1 and CDR2 (germline): LGHNA, YSLEER. The V gene lost 8 bases and the J gene lost 0 bases, with 13 bases spanning the gap. The CDR3, as DNA: TGCGCCAGCCCGAGGGGTTCTCCTAACTATGGCTACACCTTC. Protein product: CASPRGSPNYGYTF.

The chain uses TRBV6-6 and TRBJ1-6, with 8 bases fitting TRBD1. The V and J ends lost 6 bases and 8 bases, in that order; junction bases with no gene match: 6. CDR3 size: 14 residues. CDR1 is MNHNY and CDR2 is SVGAGI in the germline V gene (reference sequence). Here the CDR3 reads CASSHWTGHSPLHF. For the CDR3, the DNA is TGTGCCAGCAGCCACTGGACAGGGCATTCACCCCTCCACTTT.

J is TRBJ1-5 and V is TRBV13; D not certain. The CDR3 is made up of 15 amino acids. Trimming stripped 0 bases from V and 4 bases from J, with 10 bases between. Germline values: CDR1 PRHDT, CDR2 FYEKMQ (reference sequence). The CDR3 protein is CASSLGRERNQPQHF. CDR3 DNA: TGTGCCAGCAGCTTAGGGAGGGAACGAAATCAGCCCCAGCATTTT. Combining the CDR3 with reference TRBV13 and TRBJ1-5 gives the whole variable domain AAGVIQSPRHLIKEKRETATLKCYPIPRHDTVYWYQQGPGQDPQFLISFYEKMQSDKGSIPDRFSAQQFSDYHSELNMSSLELGDSALYFCASSLGRERNQPQHFGDGTRLSIL.

This clone was seen a handful of times. This chain connects TRBV2 to TRBJ1-3, with D perhaps matching TRBD1 (5 bases). CDR3 length: 13 amino acids. V gave up 4 bases and J gave up 7 bases, with 11 bases separating them. Germline assignment: CDR1 SNHLY and CDR2 FYNNEI. The CDR3 nucleotides are TGTGCCAGCAGTGTCTCAGGGAGGAACACCATATATTTT. This codes for CASSVSGRNTIYF.

V gene TRBV11-1 combines with J gene TRBJ2-1; perhaps TRBD1 as D (5 bases). This CDR3 spans 16 amino acids. V lost 5 bases to trimming and J lost 3 bases, with 17 bases between them. Looked up from germline, CDR1 is SGHAT and CDR2 is FQDESV (reference sequence). The CDR3 loop is CASSASGWPLYNEQFF. The CDR3 DNA sequence: TGTGCCAGCAGCGCGTCAGGGTGGCCCCTCTACAATGAGCAGTTCTTC.

The V gene is TRBV14, the J gene TRBJ1-2; D uncertain. Trimming took 3 bases from V and 0 from J, leaving 8 bases between them. This CDR3 comprises 14 residues. Germline values: CDR1 SGHDN, CDR2 FVKESK. This chain's CDR3 is CASSHSLANYGYTF. The CDR3 DNA reads as TGTGCCAGCAGCCACAGCTTAGCTAACTATGGCTACACCTTC.

The chain employs TRBV27 and TRBJ1-4; D might be TRBD1 (5 bases). Germline assignment: CDR1 MNHEY and CDR2 SMNVEV (reference sequence). The CDR3 sequence is 13 residues long. V lost 5 bases and J lost 8, with 12 bases in between. The CDR3 is CASSGAGSEKLFF. The CDR3 DNA sequence: TGTGCCAGCAGTGGGGCAGGGTCGGAAAAACTGTTTTTT.

The chain combines TRBV19 with TRBJ2-2; 9 bases agree with TRBD1. V trimming: 4 bases; J trimming: 4 bases; junction bases outside the gene matches: 10. Germline lookup yields CDR1 LNHDA and CDR2 SQIVND (reference sequence). There are 17 residues in the CDR3. The CDR3 DNA reads as TGTGCCAGTAGTACCACCTTACAGGGGGCGGTCACCGGGGAGCTGTTTTTT. Protein product: CASSTTLQGAVTGELFF. Full variable domain (remainder filled in from reference TRBV19 and TRBJ2-2): DGGITQSPKYLFRKEGQNVTLSCEQNLNHDAMYWYRQDPGQGLRLIYYSQIVNDFQKGDIAEGYSVSREKKESFPLTVTSAQKNPTAFYLCASSTTLQGAVTGELFFGEGSRLTVL.

The J gene is TRBJ2-1, the V gene TRBV9; D gene ambiguous. The V gene's germline CDR1 is SGDLS and CDR2 YYNGEE. V was shortened by 4 bases and J by 7 bases, with 21 bases between the two germline ends. CDR3 length equals 16 residues. CDR3 nucleotide sequence: TGTGCCAGCAGCCCCCGCTCTGCCAAGATTTATAATGAGCAGTTCTTC. Amino acids: CASSPRSAKIYNEQFF. The complete variable domain, with remaining parts taken from reference TRBV9 and TRBJ2-1, reads DSGVTQTPKHLITATGQRVTLRCSPRSGDLSVYWYQQSLDQGLQFLIQYYNGEERAKGNILERFSAQQFPDLHSELNLSSLELGDSALYFCASSPRSAKIYNEQFFGPGTRLTVL.

The chain is built from TRBV19 and TRBJ1-4; D may be TRBD1 (5 bases). Trimming pared 5 bases from V and 6 bases from J, leaving 13 bases between. CDR3 size: 14 residues. Germline lookup yields CDR1 LNHDA and CDR2 SQIVND (reference sequence). The CDR3 spells CASSSGIRDEKLFF. The DNA for the CDR3 is TGTGCCAGTAGTTCAGGGATACGGGATGAAAAACTGTTTTTT.

The CDR3 is CASSRSGISYNEQFF. CDR3 DNA: TGTGCCAGCAGTCGATCGGGAATTTCCTACAATGAGCAGTTCTTC. The V call is TRBV6-5, the J call TRBJ2-1, with D maybe TRBD2 (5 bases). V dropped 5 bases and J dropped 1 base, with 12 bases sitting between them. The CDR3 is 15 residues long. Germline V gives CDR1 MNHEY, CDR2 SVGAGI.

This chain links TRBV6-6 with TRBJ2-2; no clear D. V was cut by 8 bases and J by 2 bases, with 9 bases left in between. Germline CDR1 and CDR2: MNHNY and SVGAGI (reference sequence). This CDR3 comprises 13 residues. As DNA, the CDR3 is TGTGCCAGCCGGGCAGCAAACACCGGGGAGCTGTTTTTT. Its protein product is CASRAANTGELFF.

This clone was seen only a few times. This chain connects TRBV9 to TRBJ2-2; TRBD2 might be the D (5 bases). The V end was cut by 1 base, the J end by 7 bases, with 11 bases between. Germline CDR1 and CDR2: SGDLS and YYNGEE. This CDR3 is built from 14 residues. The CDR3 DNA follows: TGTGCCAGCAGCGTACAGACCGAGGGCGGGGAGCTGTTTTTT. Translation gives CASSVQTEGGELFF.

The CDR3 loop is CASSPGIDQPQHF. The CDR3 nucleotides read TGTGCCAGCAGTCCAGGGATAGATCAGCCCCAGCATTTT. This chain connects TRBV6-4 to TRBJ1-5, with a possible D match to TRBD1 (5 bases). The germline V and J ends were trimmed by 5 bases and 5 bases, with 10 bases remaining between them. The CDR3 has 13 amino acids. CDR1 is MRHNA and CDR2 is SNTAGT in the germline V gene.

The V call is TRBV5-1, the J call TRBJ1-1, with a tentative D call TRBD1 (6 bases). From germline, CDR1 is SGHRS and CDR2 YFSETQ. The CDR3 has 14 residues. Trimming cost V 6 bases and J 5 bases, with 17 bases left between them. The CDR3 reads CASTKVQGGTEAFF. In nucleotides, the CDR3 is TGCGCCAGCACGAAGGTACAGGGAGGGACTGAAGCTTTCTTT.

This clone was counted a single time. The CDR3 region is CASSSRDRGTPGAFF. The CDR3 coding sequence is TGTGCCAGCAGCTCCCGGGACAGGGGCACACCTGGGGCTTTCTTT. The chain has TRBV7-9 and TRBJ1-1, with 10 bases fitting TRBD1. This CDR3 comprises 15 residues. CDR1 is SEHNR, CDR2 FQNEAQ, per germline (reference sequence). V lost 4 bases and J lost 11; bases outside the gene matches: 13.

The rearrangement uses TRBV18 and TRBJ2-2, with D possibly TRBD1 on 5 matching bases. Per the germline V gene, CDR1 is KGHSH and CDR2 is LQKENI. This CDR3 is built from 15 residues. Trimming removed 2 bases from V and 5 bases from J, with 12 bases in between. In nucleotides, the CDR3 is TGTGCCAGCTCACCAATAGGGGATCATACCGGGGAGCTGTTTTTT. Residues: CASSPIGDHTGELFF.

This chain links TRBV7-9 with TRBJ1-2, with a possible D match to TRBD1 (5 bases). There are 14 residues in the CDR3. CDR1 SEHNR and CDR2 FQNEAQ come from the germline V gene (reference sequence). V was trimmed by 1 base and J by 2 bases, leaving 8 bases between them. The CDR3 coding sequence is TGTGCCAGCAGCTTAGGGGGGAAGAACTATGGCTACACCTTC. This gives the protein CASSLGGKNYGYTF.

The CDR3 here is CASSTRPGTYEQYF. Written as DNA, the CDR3 is TGTGCCAGCAGCACACGACCAGGGACCTACGAGCAGTACTTC. This chain links TRBV7-2 with TRBJ2-7, with TRBD1 as a possible D gene (5 bases). Trimming removed 5 bases at V and 2 bases at J, with 13 bases between. The V gene's germline CDR1 is SGHTA and CDR2 FQGNSA. This CDR3 region has 14 residues.

V is TRBV11-3 and J is TRBJ2-3; the match to TRBD1 covers 7 bases. V was pared by 1 base and J by 3 bases, with 7 bases of the junction left unmatched. The CDR3 is 16 residues long. Germline CDR1 is SGHNT and CDR2 is YENEEA. The CDR3 is CASSLGDRVETDTQYF. The CDR3 bases are TGTGCCAGCAGCTTAGGAGACAGGGTTGAGACAGATACGCAGTATTTT. The full variable domain, rest sourced from reference TRBV11-3 and TRBJ2-3, is EAGVVQSPRYKIIEKKQPVAFWCNPISGHNTLYWYLQNLGQGPELLIRYENEEAVDDSQLPKDRFSAERLKGVDSTLKIQPAELGDSAVYLCASSLGDRVETDTQYFGPGTRLTVL.

The chain is built from TRBV21-1 and TRBJ2-7; TRBD1 is the table's D call and was not checked against the DNA. TRBV21-1 is designated a pseudogene. This CDR3 is built from 14 residues. CDR3 coding DNA: TGTGCCAGCAGCAATCCGGGACAGGGCAACGAGCAGTACTTC. This codes for CASSNPGQGNEQYF.

The chain employs TRBV7-2 and TRBJ2-5; TRBD2 is a possible D gene (7 bases). Germline V gene sequence: CDR1 SGHTA, CDR2 FQGNSA. With 1 base removed from V and 5 bases from J, the gap between germline ends came to 17 bases. The CDR3 runs 16 residues. CDR3 in amino acids: CASSLDLAGGGETQYF. CDR3 bases: TGTGCCAGCAGCTTAGACCTAGCTGGCGGGGGCGAGACCCAGTACTTC.